This T cell receptor beta chain came from a study of T cell clonotyping in hematopoietic cell transplantation. Notes on the study in general: No sorting was done, leaving CD4 and CD8 contributions mixed. At the given depth, recipient repertoires were over 95% de novo clonotypes. Recipient TCR diversity dropped after transplant; expanded clonotypes rose from day 30 to 180.

Germline V gives CDR1 MDHEN, CDR2 SYDVKM. This CDR3 comprises 16 residues. V shed 4 bases, J shed 1 base, and the junction held 4 bases outside the gene matches. Data came from immunoSEQ multiplex PCR; TCRdb stores just in-frame clones and leaves some out. Counted here are approximately 12,000 clones, over 40% occurring once; the ten biggest clones make up roughly 11%. Comment on this clone: Its antigen is currently unknown.

The J gene is TRBJ2-2, the V gene TRBV28, with 9 positions matching TRBD2. The sequence came from a man aged 50 or older in good health. Some clones in this sample may be carry-over from other donors' samples. Sample: peripheral blood mononuclear cells. Here the CDR3 reads CASSSGLARNTGELFF. The CDR3 bases are TGTGCCAGCAGTTCCGGACTAGCGAGGAACACCGGGGAGCTGTTTTTT.